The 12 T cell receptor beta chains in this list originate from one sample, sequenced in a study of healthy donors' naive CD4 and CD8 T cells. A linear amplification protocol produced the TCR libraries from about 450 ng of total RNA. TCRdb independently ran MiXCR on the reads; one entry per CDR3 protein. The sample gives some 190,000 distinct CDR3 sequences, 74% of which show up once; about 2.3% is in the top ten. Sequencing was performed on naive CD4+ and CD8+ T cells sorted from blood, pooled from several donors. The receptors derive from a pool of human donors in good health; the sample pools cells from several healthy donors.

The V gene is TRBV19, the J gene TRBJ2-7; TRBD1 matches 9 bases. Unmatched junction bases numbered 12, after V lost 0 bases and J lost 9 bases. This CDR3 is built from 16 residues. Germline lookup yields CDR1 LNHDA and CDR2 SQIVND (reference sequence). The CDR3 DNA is TGTGCCAGTAGTATAGAGGCGGCGGGACAGGGAGGAAGGCAGTACTTC. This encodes CASSIEAAGQGGRQYF.

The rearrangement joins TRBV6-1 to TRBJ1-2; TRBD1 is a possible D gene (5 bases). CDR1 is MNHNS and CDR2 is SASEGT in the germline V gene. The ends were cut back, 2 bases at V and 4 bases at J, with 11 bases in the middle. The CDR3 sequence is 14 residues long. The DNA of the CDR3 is TGTGCCAGCAGTGAACGGGTGGGACCCTATGGCTACACCTTC. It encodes CASSERVGPYGYTF.

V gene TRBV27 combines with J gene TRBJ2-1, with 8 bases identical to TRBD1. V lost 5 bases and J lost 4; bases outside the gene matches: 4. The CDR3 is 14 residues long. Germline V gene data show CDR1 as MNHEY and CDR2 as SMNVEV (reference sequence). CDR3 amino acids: CASSRGTGYNEQFF. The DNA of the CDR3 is TGTGCCAGCAGTCGAGGGACAGGTTACAATGAGCAGTTCTTC.

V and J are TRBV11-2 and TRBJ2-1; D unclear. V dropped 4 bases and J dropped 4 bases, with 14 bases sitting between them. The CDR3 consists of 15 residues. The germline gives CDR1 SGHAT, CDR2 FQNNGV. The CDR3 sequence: CASSSILGPYNEQFF. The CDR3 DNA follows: TGTGCCAGCAGCTCCATACTGGGCCCTTACAATGAGCAGTTCTTC. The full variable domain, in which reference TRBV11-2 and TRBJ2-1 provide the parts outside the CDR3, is EAGVAQSPRYKIIEKRQSVAFWCNPISGHATLYWYQQILGQGPKLLIQFQNNGVVDDSQLPKDRFSAERLKGVDSTLKIQPAKLEDSAVYLCASSSILGPYNEQFFGPGTRLTVL.

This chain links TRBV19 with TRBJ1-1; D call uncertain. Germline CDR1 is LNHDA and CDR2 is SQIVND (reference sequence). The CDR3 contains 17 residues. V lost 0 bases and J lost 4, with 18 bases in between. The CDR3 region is CASSIEASFVRSTEAFF. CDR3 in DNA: TGTGCCAGTAGTATAGAAGCCTCTTTCGTTAGGAGCACTGAAGCTTTCTTT.

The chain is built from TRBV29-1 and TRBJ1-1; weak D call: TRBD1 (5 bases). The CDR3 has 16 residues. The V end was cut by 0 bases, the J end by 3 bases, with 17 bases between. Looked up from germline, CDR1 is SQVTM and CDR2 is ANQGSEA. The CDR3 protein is CSVEDRGMGGDTEAFF. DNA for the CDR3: TGCAGCGTTGAAGATAGGGGAATGGGGGGTGACACTGAAGCTTTCTTT. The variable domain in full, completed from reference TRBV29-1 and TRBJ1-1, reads SAVISQKPSRDICQRGTSLTIQCQVDSQVTMMFWYRQQPGQSLTLIATANQGSEATYESGFVIDKFPISRPNLTFSTLTVSNMSPEDSSIYLCSVEDRGMGGDTEAFFGQGTRLTVV.

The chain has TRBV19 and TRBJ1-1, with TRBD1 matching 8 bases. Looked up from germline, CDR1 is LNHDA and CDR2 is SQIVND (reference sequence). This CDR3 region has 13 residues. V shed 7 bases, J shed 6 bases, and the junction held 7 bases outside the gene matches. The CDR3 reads CASIPDRVAEAFF. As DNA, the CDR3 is TGTGCCAGTATCCCGGACAGGGTGGCTGAAGCTTTCTTT.

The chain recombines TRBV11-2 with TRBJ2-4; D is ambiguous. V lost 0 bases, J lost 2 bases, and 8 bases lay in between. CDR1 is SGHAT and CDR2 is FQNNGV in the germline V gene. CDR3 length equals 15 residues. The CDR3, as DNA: TGTGCCAGCAGCTTAGAACCAAGGACCAAAAACATTCAGTACTTC. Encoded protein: CASSLEPRTKNIQYF.

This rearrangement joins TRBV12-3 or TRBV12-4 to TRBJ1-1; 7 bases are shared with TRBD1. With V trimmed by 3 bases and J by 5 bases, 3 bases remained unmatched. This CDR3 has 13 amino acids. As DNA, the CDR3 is TGTGCCAGCAGTTTTGGGGGACAGACTGAAGCTTTCTTT. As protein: CASSFGGQTEAFF.

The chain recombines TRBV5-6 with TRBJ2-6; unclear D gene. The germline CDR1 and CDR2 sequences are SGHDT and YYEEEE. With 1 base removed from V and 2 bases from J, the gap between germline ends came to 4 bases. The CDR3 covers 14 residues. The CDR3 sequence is CASSLNAGANVLTF. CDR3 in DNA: TGTGCCAGCAGCTTGAACGCTGGGGCCAACGTCCTGACTTTC.

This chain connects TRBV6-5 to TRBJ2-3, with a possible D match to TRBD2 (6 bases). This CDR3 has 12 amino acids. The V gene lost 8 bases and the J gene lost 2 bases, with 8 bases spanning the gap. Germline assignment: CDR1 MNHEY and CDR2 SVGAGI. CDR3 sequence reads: CASGRDTDTQYF. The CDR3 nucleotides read TGTGCCAGCGGGCGGGACACAGATACGCAGTATTTT.

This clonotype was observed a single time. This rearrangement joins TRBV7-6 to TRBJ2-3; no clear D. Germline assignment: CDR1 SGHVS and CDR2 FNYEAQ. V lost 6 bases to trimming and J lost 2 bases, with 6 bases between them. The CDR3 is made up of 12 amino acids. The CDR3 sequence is CASSWDTDTQYF. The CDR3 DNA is TGTGCCAGCAGTTGGGACACAGATACGCAGTATTTT.